Following are 9 T cell receptor beta chains from one sample sequenced in a study of T cells in Graves' hyperthyroidism and ophthalmopathy. Amplified TCR beta CDR3 regions came from RNA transcripts. HTBI primers were employed in a first-round RT-PCR of the TCR CDR3. Each CDR3 protein gets one entry after TCRdb re-called the multiplex PCR reads with MiXCR. The data show under 350,000 distinct CDR3 sequences, about 14% seen once. The sequencing input was blood. These receptor sequences come from a woman in her 30s with Graves' hyperthyroidism that later progressed to Graves' ophthalmopathy.

This clonotype has just a few counts. V usage is TRBV19 and J usage is TRBJ2-2; 8 bases are shared with TRBD1. V lost 5 bases, J lost 1 base, and 3 bases stayed unmatched. CDR1 LNHDA and CDR2 SQIVND come from the germline V gene (reference sequence). The CDR3 is made up of 15 amino acids. Written as DNA, the CDR3 is TGTGCCAGTAGTTGGGGGACAGGGAACACCGGGGAGCTGTTTTTT. Translating it yields CASSWGTGNTGELFF.

On this clonotype itself: One end of the junction fails to match germline, which may point to a read error. The V gene is TRBV5-1, the J gene TRBJ2-2; maybe TRBD2 (5 bases). Germline CDR1 and CDR2: SGHRS and YFSETQ. The CDR3 length is 16 residues. DNA of the CDR3: TGTGCCAGCAGGCTCCGAGACCGGGGTGACACCGGGGAGCTGTTTTTT. Protein: CASRLRDRGDTGELFF.

This clonotype was seen a few times. A much larger clone is a single base away; this may be a read error. The chain joins TRBV18 to TRBJ1-2, with 7 nucleotides matching TRBD1. The CDR3 is 14 residues long. The germline V gene encodes CDR1 KGHSH and CDR2 LQKENI. DNA of the CDR3: TGTGTCAGCTCACCGGACAGGACAGATCTTGGCTACACCTTC. Translating gives CVSSPDRTDLGYTF.

V gene TRBV9 combines with J gene TRBJ1-4; perhaps TRBD1 as D (6 bases). The V end was cut by 0 bases, the J end by 1 base, with 13 bases between. Germline V CDR1 and CDR2: SGDLS, YYNGEE. The CDR3 totals 17 residues. CDR3 nucleotide sequence: TGTGCCAGCAGCGTAGGGGCGGGGGGCTTAACTAATGAAAAACTGTTTTTT. Residues: CASSVGAGGLTNEKLFF.

This clonotype has just a few counts. The chain joins TRBV5-6 to TRBJ2-5; possibly TRBD2 for D (5 bases). The CDR3 runs 12 residues. The germline gives CDR1 SGHDT, CDR2 YYEEEE. V lost 0 bases and J lost 7, with 7 bases in between. In nucleotides, the CDR3 is TGTGCCAGCAGCTTGGATCGGGGGACCCAGTACTTC. Its protein product is CASSLDRGTQYF.

The table lists this clonotype with many counts. The rearrangement uses TRBV11-2 and TRBJ2-7; TRBD1 matches 8 bases. Trimming at V came to 4 bases and at J to 2 bases, leaving 7 bases not matched to a gene. CDR1 and CDR2 (germline): SGHAT, FQNNGV. This CDR3 region has 15 residues. CDR3 in DNA: TGTGCCAGCAGCTCTGGACAGGGCCTTACCTACGAGCAGTACTTC. Translation gives CASSSGQGLTYEQYF. Full variable domain (missing parts from reference TRBV11-2 and TRBJ2-7): EAGVAQSPRYKIIEKRQSVAFWCNPISGHATLYWYQQILGQGPKLLIQFQNNGVVDDSQLPKDRFSAERLKGVDSTLKIQPAKLEDSAVYLCASSSGQGLTYEQYFGPGTRLTVT.

This clonotype has at least ten counts. The chain joins TRBV5-8 to TRBJ2-5, with 12 bases aligning to TRBD2. Losses at the gene ends were 3 bases for V and 4 bases for J; bases not matched to a gene: 7. This CDR3 is 16 amino acids long. Germline CDR1 and CDR2: SGHTS and YDEGEE. The CDR3 DNA is TGTGCCAGCAGCTCCCTAGCGGGAGGGCCTGGAGAGACCCAGTACTTC. It translates to CASSSLAGGPGETQYF.

This clonotype was counted between two and nine times. V is TRBV19 and J is TRBJ2-6; D is ambiguous. CDR3 length equals 16 residues. The V and J ends lost 3 bases and 2 bases respectively, with 11 bases between them. Germline values: CDR1 LNHDA, CDR2 SQIVND (reference sequence). The CDR3 region has the DNA TGTGCCAGTAGTATTGTGCCGGACCCTGGGGCCAACGTCCTGACTTTC. Protein product: CASSIVPDPGANVLTF.

This clonotype was picked up many times. The chain recombines TRBV12-3 or TRBV12-4 with TRBJ1-4, with 9 nucleotides matching TRBD1. J was trimmed by 1 base and V by 5 bases; bases with no gene match: 2. This CDR3 has 15 amino acids. CDR3 in DNA: TGTGCCAGCAGTCAGGACAGGGGAACTAATGAAAAACTGTTTTTT. Translation gives CASSQDRGTNEKLFF.